The clone carrying this TCR beta chain appeared a few times. The antigen remains undetermined. The sample comes from a study of T cells after yellow fever vaccination. Overall study findings and caveats: A large majority of primary-vaccination clones showed up again after the booster (approximately 95% CD4, roughly 91% CD8). It was a small share of clonotypes that appeared in both CD4 and CD8 compartments. Bulk-population clonotypes that are abundant could appear as contaminants in FACS-sorted repertoires.

This CDR3 is 12 amino acids long. Trimming took 5 bases from V and 5 from J, leaving 8 bases between them. Germline CDR1 is SGHTA and CDR2 is FQGNSA. In making TCR cDNA, 5'RACE template switching added a universal primer site and UMIs to it. TCRdb analysed the 5' RACE reads with MiXCR anew, one entry per CDR3 protein. The top ten hold approximately 2.4% of the sample, which has about 160,000 distinct CDR3 sequences, approximately 6.7% seen once. The TCR sequence derives from a man younger than 30 who received the YFV17D yellow fever vaccine. This rearrangement joins TRBV7-2 to TRBJ2-3; unclear D gene. Sequenced material: CD4+ T cells sorted from PBMCs, taken 5 days after the first yellow fever vaccination. CDR3 in amino acids: CASSEYGDTQYF. The DNA of the CDR3 is TGTGCCAGCAGCGAGTATGGAGATACGCAGTATTTT.